A single sample gave rise to the 23 T cell receptor beta chains below, sequenced in a study of T cell responses to AZD1222 COVID-19 vaccine. TCRdb's table, derived via immunoSEQ multiplex PCR, lists solely in-frame clones and lacks some. The sample contains about 86,000 clones, approximately 90% of which appear only once. Sequenced material: peripheral blood, taken 28 days after the second AZD1222 dose. The source of these receptors is an adult who received the AZD1222 COVID-19 vaccine.

This sequence joins TRBV19 and TRBJ2-2, with TRBD1 as a possible D gene (5 bases). The ends were cut back, 8 bases at V and 2 bases at J, with 18 bases in the middle. Germline V gene sequence: CDR1 LNHDA, CDR2 SQIVND (reference sequence). This CDR3 is 16 amino acids long. CDR3 residues: CASRNQTEDNTGELFF. The CDR3 region has the DNA TGTGCCAGTCGCAACCAGACAGAGGATAACACCGGGGAGCTGTTTTTT.

This chain joins TRBV14 and TRBJ2-3; no clear D gene. Germline values: CDR1 SGHDN, CDR2 FVKESK. Trimming pared 2 bases from V and 7 bases from J, leaving 7 bases between. CDR3 size: 12 residues. The CDR3 spells CASSQNSYTQYF. The CDR3 DNA sequence: TGTGCCAGCAGCCAAAACAGCTATACGCAGTATTTT. Full variable domain (remainder filled in from reference TRBV14 and TRBJ2-3): EAGVTQFPSHSVIEKGQTVTLRCDPISGHDNLYWYRRVMGKEIKFLLHFVKESKQDESGMPNNRFLAERTGGTYSTLKVQPAELEDSGVYFCASSQNSYTQYFGPGTRLTVL.

The chain employs TRBV7-2 and TRBJ2-7; TRBD1 is a possible D gene (6 bases). Trimming left V 1 base short and J 3 bases short, with 16 bases between. The germline CDR1 and CDR2 sequences are SGHTA and FQGNSA. This CDR3 region has 16 residues. In DNA form, the CDR3 reads TGTGCCAGCAGCTTAGGAGCCAGGGGCCGAATCTACGAGCAGTACTTC. Residues: CASSLGARGRIYEQYF.

This clone appeared a few times. V and J are TRBV24-1 and TRBJ1-1; no definite D call. Trimming took off 9 bases at V and 5 bases at J, with 15 bases between the two ends. CDR1 is KGHDR, CDR2 SFDVKD, per germline. CDR3 length equals 13 residues. CDR3 residues: CATVAIRVTEAFF. The CDR3 bases are TGTGCCACCGTTGCGATCCGGGTTACTGAAGCTTTCTTT.

This rearrangement joins TRBV13 to TRBJ1-1, with no clear D. Germline V CDR1 and CDR2: PRHDT, FYEKMQ (reference sequence). CDR3 length: 14 residues. Trimming shortened V by 8 bases and J by 1 base, and 14 bases separated the two germline ends. The CDR3 DNA sequence: TGTGCCAGCTACACCCCCCACAAGAACACTGAAGCTTTCTTT. Protein sequence: CASYTPHKNTEAFF.

The chain is built from TRBV9 and TRBJ2-7; D not certain. The CDR3 has 14 amino acids. CDR1 is SGDLS, CDR2 YYNGEE, per germline. V was shortened by 3 bases and J by 6 bases, with 16 bases between the two germline ends. CDR3 amino acids: CASSGKDGYGEQYF. CDR3 coding DNA: TGTGCCAGCAGCGGAAAAGACGGGTACGGCGAGCAGTACTTC. Full variable domain (outside the CDR3, taken from reference TRBV9 and TRBJ2-7): DSGVTQTPKHLITATGQRVTLRCSPRSGDLSVYWYQQSLDQGLQFLIQYYNGEERAKGNILERFSAQQFPDLHSELNLSSLELGDSALYFCASSGKDGYGEQYFGPGTRLTVT.

This chain joins TRBV27 and TRBJ1-6; D ambiguous. From germline, CDR1 is MNHEY and CDR2 SMNVEV (reference sequence). The length of the CDR3 is 15 residues. V was shortened by 3 bases and J by 7 bases, with 13 bases between the two germline ends. The CDR3 DNA reads TGTGCCAGCAGTTTTCCGAGGGAAACGAATTCACCCCTCCACTTT. The encoded protein is CASSFPRETNSPLHF.

The chain uses TRBV12-3 or TRBV12-4 and TRBJ2-1; 9 bases line up with TRBD1. Losses at the gene ends were 10 bases for V and 7 bases for J; bases not matched to a gene: 8. The CDR3 length is 13 residues. CDR3 protein: CAIPGQGGNEQFF. DNA for the CDR3: TGTGCCATCCCGGGACAGGGAGGGAATGAGCAGTTCTTC.

The rearrangement links TRBV19 to TRBJ2-7; 11 bases fit TRBD1. The CDR3 sequence is 15 residues long. Germline CDR1 is LNHDA and CDR2 is SQIVND (reference sequence). The ends lost 5 bases at V and 0 bases at J; junction bases unmatched: 3. CDR3 in DNA: TGTGCCAGTAGTGCAGGGACAGGGGGCTCCTACGAGCAGTACGTC. Its translation: CASSAGTGGSYEQYV.

This chain joins TRBV6-5 and TRBJ2-7; tentatively, D is TRBD1 (6 bases). This CDR3 comprises 14 residues. The V end lost 2 bases, the J end lost 4 bases, and 12 bases lay between the germline ends. In germline, CDR1 is MNHEY, CDR2 SVGAGI. The CDR3, as DNA: TGTGCCAGCAGTTACCCCGACAGGCCTTACGAGCAGTACTTC. It is translated as CASSYPDRPYEQYF.

This chain joins TRBV6-5 and TRBJ1-4; D unresolved. V lost 8 bases, J lost 8 bases, and 9 bases lay in between. Per the germline V gene, CDR1 is MNHEY and CDR2 is SVGAGI. This CDR3 contains 11 residues. DNA of the CDR3: TGTGCCAGCCCCGTGGCCGAAAAACTGTTTTTT. It translates to CASPVAEKLFF.

The rearrangement joins TRBV6-2 or TRBV6-3 to TRBJ2-7; 7 bases are a match to TRBD2. The CDR3 sequence is 17 residues long. V was clipped by 2 bases and J by 3 bases; unmatched bases: 13. The germline V gene encodes CDR1 MNHEY and CDR2 SVGEGT. CDR3 DNA sequence: TGTGCCAGCAGTTACGCGGCAGGTAGCGGGTTTGACTACGAGCAGTACTTC. It encodes CASSYAAGSGFDYEQYF.

This clone was counted once. The chain is built from TRBV7-9 and TRBJ1-1, with a tentative D call TRBD1 (5 bases). Trimming left V 5 bases short and J 3 bases short, with 16 bases between. CDR1 is SEHNR and CDR2 is FQNEAQ in the germline V gene (reference sequence). CDR3 size: 15 residues. CDR3 in amino acids: CASSQLKGQYTEAFF. CDR3 nucleotide sequence: TGTGCCAGCAGCCAATTGAAGGGGCAGTACACTGAAGCTTTCTTT.

The chain joins TRBV2 to TRBJ2-7, with D possibly matching TRBD2 (6 bases). Germline CDR1 SNHLY, CDR2 FYNNEI. The CDR3 runs 13 residues. With 5 bases removed from V and 5 bases from J, the gap between germline ends came to 13 bases. Here the CDR3 reads CASSRGTYNEQYF. For the CDR3, the DNA is TGTGCCAGCAGTAGAGGGACTTATAACGAGCAGTACTTC.

The chain combines TRBV7-2 with TRBJ2-2; 8 bases agree with TRBD1. The CDR3 is made up of 17 amino acids. Germline-derived CDR1 and CDR2 are SGHTA and FQGNSA. The junction had 15 bases not matched to a gene; V was cut back by 5 bases and J by 7 bases. The CDR3 sequence: CASSPALGQGAGGELFF. For the CDR3, the DNA is TGTGCCAGCAGCCCTGCGTTGGGTCAGGGGGCGGGCGGGGAGCTGTTTTTT.

This chain connects TRBV4-1 to TRBJ2-2; 8 bases are a match to TRBD1. The V segment lost 5 bases and the J segment 1 base; nucleotides outside the gene matches: 3. Germline V lookup: CDR1 MGHRA, CDR2 YSYEKL. This CDR3 has 15 amino acids. The chain's CDR3 is CASSFGQGNTGELFF. DNA of the CDR3: TGCGCCAGCAGCTTCGGACAGGGGAACACCGGGGAGCTGTTTTTT.

V gene TRBV2 combines with J gene TRBJ1-1; no firm D call. V lost 3 bases to trimming and J lost 3 bases, with 11 bases between them. CDR1 SNHLY and CDR2 FYNNEI come from the germline V gene. This CDR3 spans 14 amino acids. Here the CDR3 DNA reads TGTGCCAGCAGTGACAGGACCCCCGACACTGAAGCTTTCTTT. The encoded protein is CASSDRTPDTEAFF.

The chain couples TRBV7-2 to TRBJ2-6, with D tentatively TRBD1 or TRBD2 (7 bases each). From germline, CDR1 is SGHTA and CDR2 FQGNSA. V was cut by 5 bases and J by 2 bases, with 19 bases left in between. This CDR3 contains 18 residues. CDR3 in DNA: TGTGCCAGCAGCACCCAAGGGGGAGGGGGCCCTGGGGCCAACGTCCTGACTTTC. This gives the protein CASSTQGGGGPGANVLTF.

V and J are TRBV4-2 and TRBJ1-1; D is undetermined. The CDR3 loop spans 14 amino acids. The V end lost 0 bases, the J end lost 6 bases, and 11 bases lay between the germline ends. Germline CDR1 and CDR2: LGHNA and YNFKEQ. In DNA, the CDR3 is TGTGCCAGCAGCCAAGAGGGCAGATCCCCTGAAGCTTTCTTT. Its translation: CASSQEGRSPEAFF.

The V and J genes are TRBV7-6 and TRBJ1-2; D uncertain. Germline-derived CDR1 and CDR2 are SGHVS and FNYEAQ. This CDR3 region has 14 residues. V lost 1 base and J 6 bases, leaving 12 bases between the germline ends. The CDR3 loop is CASSLGGTGHGYTF. In nucleotides, the CDR3 is TGTGCCAGCAGCTTAGGGGGTACGGGCCATGGCTACACCTTC.

The V gene is TRBV24-1, the J gene TRBJ1-2; no definite D call. V was trimmed by 5 bases and J by 4 bases, leaving 4 bases between them. Germline CDR1 reads KGHDR; CDR2 reads SFDVKD. CDR3 length: 11 residues. CDR3 coding DNA: TGTGCCACCAGTGGTTTCTATGGCTACACCTTC. This encodes CATSGFYGYTF.

V gene TRBV14 combines with J gene TRBJ1-1; 7 bases line up with TRBD1. This CDR3 region has 15 residues. The junction had 7 bases not matched to a gene; V was cut back by 2 bases and J by 4 bases. Germline V gene lookup returns CDR1 SGHDN and CDR2 FVKESK. In DNA form, the CDR3 reads TGTGCCAGCAGCCAAACTAGGGGGCTGTCCACTGAAGCTTTCTTT. Protein: CASSQTRGLSTEAFF.

The chain joins TRBV5-5 to TRBJ2-5; possibly TRBD2 for D (7 bases). The CDR3 is 15 amino acids. Germline CDR1 and CDR2: SGHKS and YYEKEE (reference sequence). V lost 3 bases to trimming and J lost 4 bases, with 16 bases between them. Here the CDR3 DNA reads TGTGCCAGCAGCTACTGGGGGGGCCGGCGAGAGACCCAGTACTTC. Translating it yields CASSYWGGRRETQYF.